What follows are 2 T cell receptor beta chains derived from one specimen sequenced in a study of blood T cells in healthy people across ages. A J-beta primer mix and a sample-barcoded 5' primer were used in a second PCR of about 7 to 12 cycles. Each CDR3 protein gets one entry after TCRdb re-called the 5' RACE reads with MiXCR. The top ten hold around 14% of the sample, which has over 950,000 distinct CDR3 sequences, more than 30% seen once. The sequenced sample was blood. The receptors derive from a young man in good health.

This chain joins TRBV20-1 and TRBJ2-2; D is perhaps TRBD1 or TRBD2 (5 bases each). The CDR3 extends over 16 amino acids. Germline values: CDR1 DFQATT, CDR2 SNEGSKA (reference sequence). Trimming removed 0 bases from V and 3 bases from J, with 14 bases in between. CDR3 bases: TGCAGTGCTAGAGACAGGGCGTCGGAGGACACCGGGGAGCTGTTTTTT. Protein product: CSARDRASEDTGELFF.

CDR3 coding DNA: TGCGCCAGCAGCCAAGCGACAGGGACTCTCGTGAACACTGAAGCTTTCTTT. This translates into CASSQATGTLVNTEAFF. The chain uses TRBV4-1 and TRBJ1-1, with 7 nucleotides matching TRBD1. V lost 1 base to trimming and J lost 0 bases; unmatched junction nucleotides: 8. Germline lookup yields CDR1 MGHRA and CDR2 YSYEKL. The CDR3 is 17 amino acids.